These 32 T cell receptor beta chains came from one sample sequenced in a study of T cell repertoires in cytomegalovirus infection. TCRdb fed the reads into MiXCR, producing one record per CDR3 protein. In the table there are around 900,000 distinct CDR3 sequences, around 30% of which are singletons. For these receptors, no antigen is known. The specimen comprised cultured CD8+ T cells from PBMCs, sampled from culture after CMV antigen stimulation. The receptors were sampled from a human donor in good health (CMV status not recorded). Some clones in this sample may be carry-over from other donors' samples.

The J gene is TRBJ2-7, the V gene TRBV29-1; D gene uncertain. Germline V gene sequence: CDR1 SQVTM, CDR2 ANQGSEA. This CDR3 is built from 13 residues. V lost 5 bases, J lost 0 bases, and 11 bases lay in between. The CDR3 DNA follows: TGCAGCGTTCGGGCCCTCCGCTCCTACGAGCAGTACTTC. Its translation: CSVRALRSYEQYF.

J is TRBJ1-6 and V is TRBV27, with no clear D. The V end lost 2 bases, the J end lost 11 bases, and 13 bases lay between the germline ends. The CDR3 loop spans 14 amino acids. Germline V gives CDR1 MNHEY, CDR2 SMNVEV (reference sequence). The CDR3 DNA reads TGTGCCAGCAGTTTAGTAGGATCTCGGACACCCCTCCACTTT. Protein: CASSLVGSRTPLHF.

CDR3: CASSPEGPDTQYF. CDR3 sequence (DNA): TGTGCCAGCAGTCCAGAGGGGCCAGATACGCAGTATTTT. This chain uses TRBV27 with TRBJ2-3; D possibly matches TRBD1 or TRBD2 (5 bases each). The germline V and J ends were trimmed by 5 bases and 4 bases, with 10 bases remaining between them. Germline CDR1 MNHEY, CDR2 SMNVEV (reference sequence). The CDR3 sequence is 13 residues long.

This clonotype was seen more than once but under ten times. The genes are TRBV4-1 and TRBJ1-2, with a tentative D call TRBD1 (5 bases). Trimming shortened V by 0 bases and J by 6 bases, and 11 bases separated the two germline ends. The CDR3 consists of 14 residues. The germline V gene has CDR1 MGHRA and CDR2 YSYEKL. The chain's CDR3 is CASSQDQGGDGYTF. As DNA, the CDR3 is TGCGCCAGCAGCCAAGATCAGGGAGGGGATGGCTACACCTTC.

This clonotype showed up just a few times. The chain carries TRBV13 and TRBJ1-1; unclear D gene. CDR3 size: 15 residues. Germline-derived CDR1 and CDR2 are PRHDT and FYEKMQ (reference sequence). V was trimmed by 5 bases and J by 0 bases, leaving 13 bases between them. DNA for the CDR3: TGTGCCAGCAGCCCGAGTGGGTATATGAACACTGAAGCTTTCTTT. Its protein is CASSPSGYMNTEAFF.

The table lists this clonotype with a few counts. The chain joins TRBV5-4 to TRBJ2-1; D might be TRBD2 (5 bases). The germline V gene has CDR1 SGHNT and CDR2 YYREEE (reference sequence). V shed 0 bases and J shed 8 bases, with 15 bases lying between them. The CDR3 extends over 15 amino acids. The CDR3 DNA reads TGTGCCAGCAGCTTGGAGATCCCTGTGGGAGATGAGCAGTTCTTC. Its translation: CASSLEIPVGDEQFF.

V and J are TRBV9 and TRBJ1-1; D unresolved. V shed 3 bases and J shed 0 bases, with 12 bases lying between them. The CDR3 has 15 amino acids. CDR1 is SGDLS, CDR2 YYNGEE, per germline. The CDR3 here is CASSGGSVLNTEAFF. The CDR3 DNA is TGTGCCAGCAGCGGCGGGTCCGTTTTGAACACTGAAGCTTTCTTT.

The V call is TRBV4-1, the J call TRBJ1-1; weak D call: TRBD1 (5 bases). The CDR3 sequence is 16 residues long. The germline CDR1 and CDR2 sequences are MGHRA and YSYEKL. V lost 1 base, J lost 0 bases, and 12 bases lay in between. CDR3 region: CASSQAWGGMNTEAFF. CDR3 DNA: TGCGCCAGCAGCCAAGCTTGGGGGGGGATGAACACTGAAGCTTTCTTT.

This clonotype was picked up a small number of times. The V and J genes are TRBV7-9 and TRBJ1-5; the D gene is possibly TRBD1 (5 bases). V was clipped by 0 bases and J by 1 base, with 10 bases between them. Germline CDR1 SEHNR, CDR2 FQNEAQ (reference sequence). The CDR3 totals 16 residues. This CDR3 is CASSLAAGPSNQPQHF. CDR3 bases: TGTGCCAGCAGCTTAGCAGCGGGGCCCAGCAATCAGCCCCAGCATTTT.

This clonotype has a handful of counts. The rearrangement joins TRBV27 to TRBJ2-1, with TRBD1 matching over 7 bases. This CDR3 comprises 17 residues. V trimming: 1 base; J trimming: 9 bases; junction bases outside the gene matches: 15. Germline assignment: CDR1 MNHEY and CDR2 SMNVEV (reference sequence). CDR3 residues: CASSLLTRGSVVSEQFF. Written as DNA, the CDR3 is TGTGCCAGCAGTTTATTGACCAGGGGGAGCGTCGTTTCTGAGCAGTTCTTC.

This rearrangement joins TRBV20-1 to TRBJ2-1; 9 bases map to TRBD2. With V trimmed by 5 bases and J by 4 bases, 18 bases remained unmatched. The CDR3 loop spans 18 amino acids. Per the germline V gene, CDR1 is DFQATT and CDR2 is SNEGSKA (reference sequence). CDR3 residues: CSALPNRLAGAFYNEQFF. For the CDR3, the DNA is TGCAGTGCTCTCCCAAACCGTTTAGCGGGGGCCTTTTACAATGAGCAGTTCTTC.

The chain has TRBV29-1 and TRBJ1-2; maybe TRBD1 (6 bases). Germline CDR1 is SQVTM and CDR2 is ANQGSEA. The V end lost 4 bases, the J end lost 5 bases, and 14 bases lay between the germline ends. The CDR3 covers 13 residues. The CDR3 sequence: CSVVPRRGYGYTF. CDR3 nucleotides: TGCAGCGTTGTTCCCCGGAGGGGGTATGGCTACACCTTC.

In this sample, this clonotype turned up many times. The rearrangement joins TRBV14 to TRBJ1-2, with TRBD1 matching 9 bases. Trimming at V came to 4 bases and at J to 6 bases, leaving 3 bases not matched to a gene. Germline CDR1 is SGHDN and CDR2 is FVKESK. This CDR3 region has 13 residues. The CDR3 region has the DNA TGTGCCAGCAGCCGCAGGACAGGGGATGGCTACACCTTC. As protein: CASSRRTGDGYTF.

V gene TRBV5-4 combines with J gene TRBJ1-4, with D unresolved. Germline CDR1 reads SGHNT; CDR2 reads YYREEE (reference sequence). V was trimmed by 0 bases and J by 7 bases, leaving 13 bases between them. CDR3 size: 15 residues. The CDR3 DNA reads TGTGCCAGCAGCTTGGTTGTGGGAGAGCGTGAAAAACTGTTTTTT. Protein product: CASSLVVGEREKLFF.

This chain links TRBV27 with TRBJ2-3; TRBD1 matches 7 bases. The V and J ends lost 4 bases and 1 base, in that order; junction bases with no gene match: 8. The germline CDR1 and CDR2 sequences are MNHEY and SMNVEV (reference sequence). There are 16 residues in the CDR3. In nucleotides, the CDR3 is TGTGCCAGCAGTTACGACGGGACAGTGGGCACAGATACGCAGTATTTT. Amino acid sequence: CASSYDGTVGTDTQYF.

The V call is TRBV27, the J call TRBJ1-6; D is perhaps TRBD1 (5 bases). This CDR3 contains 17 residues. Per germline, CDR1 MNHEY and CDR2 SMNVEV (reference sequence). With 5 bases removed from V and 4 bases from J, the gap between germline ends came to 18 bases. CDR3 amino acids: CASSPTQGEVYNSPLHF. CDR3 DNA: TGTGCCAGCAGTCCCACCCAGGGCGAAGTGTATAATTCACCCCTCCACTTT.

The CDR3 nucleotides read TGTGCCAGCAGCCAAGAGATAATGAACACTGAAGCTTTCTTT. This codes for CASSQEIMNTEAFF. V and J are TRBV4-2 and TRBJ1-1; no clear D gene. Per germline, CDR1 LGHNA and CDR2 YNFKEQ. The V end lost 0 bases, the J end lost 0 bases, and 5 bases lay between the germline ends. This CDR3 has 14 residues.

The V gene is TRBV27, the J gene TRBJ1-6; D gene unclear. Per germline, CDR1 MNHEY and CDR2 SMNVEV (reference sequence). CDR3 length: 14 amino acids. Deletions cut 4 bases from V and 9 bases from J, with 13 bases between. CDR3 region: CASSSFPRGSPLHF. CDR3 sequence (DNA): TGTGCCAGCAGTTCCTTCCCCCGGGGTTCACCCCTCCACTTT.

This chain joins TRBV6-6 and TRBJ2-1; the D gene is possibly TRBD2 (6 bases). The CDR3 totals 16 residues. From germline, CDR1 is MNHNY and CDR2 SVGAGI (reference sequence). V lost 6 bases and J 5 bases, leaving 20 bases between the germline ends. This CDR3 reads CASSPYPTSGDNEQFF. The CDR3 nucleotides are TGTGCCAGCAGCCCTTACCCGACTAGTGGAGACAATGAGCAGTTCTTC.

This clonotype was counted between two and nine times. The V call is TRBV12-3 or TRBV12-4, the J call TRBJ1-1; D might be TRBD1 (6 bases). CDR3 size: 15 residues. Trimming removed 6 bases at V and 2 bases at J, with 16 bases between. The CDR3: CASRKGGPENTEAFF. The CDR3 coding sequence is TGTGCCAGCAGAAAAGGGGGGCCCGAAAACACTGAAGCTTTCTTT.

This clonotype was detected a few times. This rearrangement joins TRBV6-5 to TRBJ2-1; possibly TRBD1 for D (7 bases). This CDR3 has 16 residues. Deletions cut 2 bases from V and 5 bases from J, with 16 bases between. The V gene's germline CDR1 is MNHEY and CDR2 SVGAGI. The CDR3 coding sequence is TGTGCCAGCAGTTACGGGGGCAGGGGGGAGCACAATGAGCAGTTCTTC. Its protein is CASSYGGRGEHNEQFF.

This clonotype was counted at least ten times. J is TRBJ2-7 and V is TRBV6-1; D may be TRBD1 (7 bases). The CDR3 runs to 15 residues. Per germline, CDR1 MNHNS and CDR2 SASEGT. Trimming pared 6 bases from V and 3 bases from J, leaving 18 bases between. The CDR3 nucleotides are TGTGCCAGCAGCCCGGAAGCAGGGGGACTCTACGAGCAGTACGTC. This gives the protein CASSPEAGGLYEQYV.

This clonotype turned up a few times. The chain uses TRBV5-6 and TRBJ1-2; D is unresolved. The CDR3 extends over 17 amino acids. Germline lookup yields CDR1 SGHDT and CDR2 YYEEEE. Trimming pared 0 bases from V and 4 bases from J, leaving 19 bases between. The CDR3 sequence: CASSLEWTPQRSYGYTF. The DNA for the CDR3 is TGTGCCAGCAGCTTGGAATGGACCCCCCAGAGGTCCTATGGCTACACCTTC.

This clonotype was found many times. The chain uses TRBV7-2 and TRBJ2-7; D perhaps matches TRBD1 (6 bases). The CDR3 totals 14 residues. CDR1 SGHTA and CDR2 FQGNSA come from the germline V gene. Trimming took off 4 bases at V and 3 bases at J, with 13 bases between the two ends. The CDR3 here is CASSYIGGYYEQYF. In nucleotides, the CDR3 is TGTGCCAGCAGCTACATAGGGGGTTACTACGAGCAGTACTTC.

This clonotype was observed a few times. This rearrangement joins TRBV15 to TRBJ1-6; 9 nucleotides agree with TRBD1. The length of the CDR3 is 16 residues. V dropped 3 bases and J dropped 7; count of bases not matched to a gene: 7. In germline, CDR1 is LNHNV, CDR2 YYDKDF (reference sequence). The CDR3 loop reads CATSRGQGELNSPLHF. The CDR3 DNA reads TGTGCCACCAGCAGGGGACAGGGTGAACTCAATTCACCCCTCCACTTT. Together with reference TRBV15 and TRBJ1-6, the CDR3 gives the full variable domain: DAMVIQNPRYQVTQFGKPVTLSCSQTLNHNVMYWYQQKSSQAPKLLFHYYDKDFNNEADTPDNFQSRRPNTSFCFLDIRSPGLGDTAMYLCATSRGQGELNSPLHFGNGTRLTVT.

The J gene is TRBJ1-5, the V gene TRBV15, with D tentatively TRBD1 (5 bases). The CDR3 has 16 residues. CDR1 LNHNV and CDR2 YYDKDF come from the germline V gene (reference sequence). Trimming stripped 2 bases from V and 5 bases from J, with 16 bases between. CDR3 sequence reads: CATSRPPRGGDQPQHF. The CDR3 coding sequence is TGTGCCACCAGCAGACCTCCCCGGGGCGGGGATCAGCCCCAGCATTTT. Together with reference TRBV15 and TRBJ1-5, the CDR3 gives the full variable domain: DAMVIQNPRYQVTQFGKPVTLSCSQTLNHNVMYWYQQKSSQAPKLLFHYYDKDFNNEADTPDNFQSRRPNTSFCFLDIRSPGLGDTAMYLCATSRPPRGGDQPQHFGDGTRLSIL.

This chain joins TRBV5-6 and TRBJ2-5; 14 bases are shared with TRBD2. CDR3 length: 20 amino acids. Germline values: CDR1 SGHDT, CDR2 YYEEEE. With 4 bases clipped from V and 0 bases from J, the junction kept 14 bases outside the gene matches. The CDR3 protein is CASSEGLAGGRGYNQETQYF. The CDR3 coding sequence is TGTGCCAGCAGCGAAGGACTAGCGGGGGGCCGAGGGTACAACCAAGAGACCCAGTACTTC.

This clonotype was found many times. The gene calls are TRBV4-1 and TRBJ1-6, with D possibly being TRBD1 (6 bases). The germline gives CDR1 MGHRA, CDR2 YSYEKL. Trimming took off 1 base at V and 7 bases at J, with 23 bases between the two ends. The CDR3 totals 19 residues. CDR3 amino acids: CASSQVSIPAGAANSPLHF. The CDR3, as DNA: TGCGCCAGCAGCCAAGTGTCGATACCAGCGGGGGCAGCCAATTCACCCCTCCACTTT.

In its sample, this clonotype was seen a few times. V and J are TRBV7-2 and TRBJ1-1, with 8 positions matching TRBD1. From germline, CDR1 is SGHTA and CDR2 FQGNSA. The CDR3 contains 17 residues. V trimming: 2 bases; J trimming: 0 bases; junction bases outside the gene matches: 8. The CDR3 here is CASSLKDRAYMNTEAFF. The CDR3 nucleotides read TGTGCCAGCAGCTTAAAGGACAGGGCGTATATGAACACTGAAGCTTTCTTT.

The chain links TRBV7-6 to TRBJ1-4; TRBD1 is a possible D gene (5 bases). The germline V gene has CDR1 SGHVS and CDR2 FNYEAQ. With 1 base removed from V and 4 bases from J, the gap between germline ends came to 13 bases. The CDR3 is made up of 16 amino acids. For the CDR3, the DNA is TGTGCCAGCAGCTTAGGCGTGCCAGGGAGTAATGAAAAACTGTTTTTT. Its protein product is CASSLGVPGSNEKLFF.

The V call is TRBV28, the J call TRBJ1-4, with TRBD1 matching 7 bases. This CDR3 region has 16 residues. In germline, CDR1 is MDHEN, CDR2 SYDVKM. Trimming removed 6 bases from V and 7 bases from J; junction bases left unmatched: 14. The CDR3 DNA reads as TGTGCCAGCAGCTCTCGACAGGGAGGGTATGGTGAAAAACTGTTTTTT. Translation gives CASSSRQGGYGEKLFF.

This clonotype was detected ten times or more. This sequence joins TRBV6-5 and TRBJ2-6; D call uncertain. The V gene lost 8 bases and the J gene lost 0 bases, with 5 bases spanning the gap. Germline-derived CDR1 and CDR2 are MNHEY and SVGAGI. CDR3 length: 13 residues. CDR3 loop: CASDSSGANVLTF. As DNA, the CDR3 is TGTGCCAGCGATAGCTCTGGGGCCAACGTCCTGACTTTC.